This T cell receptor (beta chain) was sequenced for a study of identifying expanded T cells in peripheral blood. This clone has just a few counts. V was clipped by 4 bases and J by 4 bases; unmatched bases: 9. The CDR3 runs 16 residues. CDR1 is MNHEY, CDR2 SVGAGI, per germline. Some clones are missing from TCRdb's copy, which holds only in-frame ones; the method was immunoSEQ multiplex PCR. The profile shows tens of thousands of clones, approximately 89% of them singletons. Sequencing input: blood. This sequence was found in a person aged 18 to 70 in good health. This chain uses TRBV6-5 with TRBJ2-2; 7 nucleotides match TRBD2. CDR3 amino acids: CASSSAGTTFTGELFF. In DNA form, the CDR3 reads TGTGCCAGCAGTTCAGCCGGGACTACCTTCACCGGGGAGCTGTTTTTT.